The clone carrying this TCR beta chain turned up a few times. The sample is drawn from a study of blood T cell repertoires in COVID-19. Study summary: Samples representing acute and convalescent COVID-19 were sourced from the United States, Italy and Spain. PBMCs, B-cell-depleted T cells, or T cells were the source of the cDNA or gDNA that made up the material.

Repertoires were generated with immunoSEQ multiplex PCR, while TCRdb's copy carries only in-frame clones and drops some. The table lists roughly 200,000 clones, about nine tenths of them singletons. With V trimmed by 5 bases and J by 3 bases, 7 bases remained unmatched. The germline V gene has CDR1 LNHDA and CDR2 SQIVND (reference sequence). The CDR3 is 15 amino acids. The receptor was derived from a man of 80 years or more with acute or convalescent COVID-19. The gene calls are TRBV19 and TRBJ1-3, with 7 bases identical to TRBD1. Sequenced: peripheral blood. CDR3: CASSSTWDSGNTIYF. Here the CDR3 DNA reads TGTGCCAGTAGTTCTACCTGGGACAGTGGAAACACCATATATTTT.